This T cell receptor (beta chain) stems from a study of neurological immune-mediated disorders. Study results and limitations: There were no CDR3 amino acid sequences shared by expanded clones across subjects, a result suggesting private repertoires in all groups. The highest TCR clonal expansion occurred in HTLV-1-associated myelopathy; multiple sclerosis fell below healthy controls.

Per germline, CDR1 SGHRS and CDR2 YFSETQ. CDR3 size: 13 residues. V lost 2 bases and J lost 6, with 11 bases in between. The time point: technical triplicate 2. The cDNA was generated through 5'RACE incorporating 10-nucleotide random UMIs. In every sequencing run, more than 180 million TCR-beta sequences were generated from 15-18 subjects. TCRdb reprocessed the 5' RACE reads via MiXCR and lists one record per CDR3 protein. This table has about 59,000 distinct CDR3 sequences, around 24% appearing once. For this clonotype: What it recognizes is unknown.

The clonotype originates from a man aged 55 to 69 with HTLV-1-associated myelopathy (HAM/TSP). Sequencing was done on a sample of PBMCs. This rearrangement joins TRBV5-1 to TRBJ1-2; D is possibly TRBD1 (5 bases). The chain's CDR3 is CASSFTGPDGYTF. CDR3 bases: TGCGCCAGCAGCTTCACAGGCCCCGATGGCTACACCTTC.